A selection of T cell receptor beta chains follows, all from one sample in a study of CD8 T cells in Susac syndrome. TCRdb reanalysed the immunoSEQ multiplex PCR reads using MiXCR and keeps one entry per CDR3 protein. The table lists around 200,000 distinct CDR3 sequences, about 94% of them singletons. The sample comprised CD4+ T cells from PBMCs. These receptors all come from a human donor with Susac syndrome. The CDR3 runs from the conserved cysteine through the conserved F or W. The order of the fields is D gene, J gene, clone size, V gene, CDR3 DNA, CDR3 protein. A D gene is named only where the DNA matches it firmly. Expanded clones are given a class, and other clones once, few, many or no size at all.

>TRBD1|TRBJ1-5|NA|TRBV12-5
TGTGCTAGTGCCGAAGGGGGCGGACAGCACCAGCATTTT
CASAEGGGQHQHF
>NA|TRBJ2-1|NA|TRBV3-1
TGTGCCAGCAGCAGCCAAGGTGAGCAGTTCTTC
CASSSQGEQFF
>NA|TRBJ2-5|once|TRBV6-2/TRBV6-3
TGTGCCAGCAGTTACGACGGGCTGGTTGGGACCCAGTACTTC
CASSYDGLVGTQYF
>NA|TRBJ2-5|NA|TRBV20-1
TGCAGTGCTGCCCCCCTCGAAGAGACCCAGTACTTC
CSAAPLEETQYF
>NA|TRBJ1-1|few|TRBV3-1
TGTGCCAGCAGCCAAGATCGAGCCTTGAACACTGAAGCTTTCTTT
CASSQDRALNTEAFF
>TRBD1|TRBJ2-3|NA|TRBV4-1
TGCGCCAGCAGCCAACAAGGACAGGGTCATGGGTTCTATGCGGATACGCAGTATTTT
CASSQQGQGHGFYADTQYF
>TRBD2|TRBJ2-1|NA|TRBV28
TGTGCCAGCAGTCCTAGCGGGGTGAAGAATGAGCAGTTCTTC
CASSPSGVKNEQFF
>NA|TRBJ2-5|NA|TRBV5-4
TGTGCCAGCAGCTTGGGAACAGGCACTATATCAGAGACCCAGTACTTC
CASSLGTGTISETQYF
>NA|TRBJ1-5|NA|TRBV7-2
TGTGCCAGCAGCTTAACGAATCAGCCCCAGCATTTT
CASSLTNQPQHF
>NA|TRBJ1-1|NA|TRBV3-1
TGTGCCAGCATCGCTTCCTATACGAACACTGAAGCTTTCTTT
CASIASYTNTEAFF
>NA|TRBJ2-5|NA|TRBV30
TGTGCCTGGAGTGGAGGCCGCCAAGAGACCCAGTACTTC
CAWSGGRQETQYF
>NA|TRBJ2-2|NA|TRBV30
TGTGCCTGGAGAGTAGGGCTAACGAACACCGGGGAGCTGTTTTTT
CAWRVGLTNTGELFF
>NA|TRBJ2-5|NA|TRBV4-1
TGCGCCAGCAGCCAAGGCCTGGCCGGATGGGAGACCCAGTACTTC
CASSQGLAGWETQYF
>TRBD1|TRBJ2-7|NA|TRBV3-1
TGTGCCAGCAGCGAGGACAGGGTGTTACACGAGCAGTACTTC
CASSEDRVLHEQYF
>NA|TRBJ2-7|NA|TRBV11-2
TGTGCCAGCAGCTTAGTCCGGACTAGGGGGTATTCGAGCGAGCAGTACTTC
CASSLVRTRGYSSEQYF
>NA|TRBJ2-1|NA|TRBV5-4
TGTGCCAGCAGCACCGGGACTGGGGGCTACAATGAGCAGTTCTTC
CASSTGTGGYNEQFF
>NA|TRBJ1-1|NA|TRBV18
TGTGCCAGCTCACCATTAACGGATGAAGCTTTCTTT
CASSPLTDEAFF
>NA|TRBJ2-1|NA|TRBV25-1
TGTGCCAGCAGTGAATATAATGAGCAGTTCTTC
CASSEYNEQFF
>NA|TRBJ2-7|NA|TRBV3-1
TGTGCCAGCAGCCAAGTCGGAAGGGGCAGCTACGAGCAGTACTTC
CASSQVGRGSYEQYF
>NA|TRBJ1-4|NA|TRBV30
TGTGCCTGGAGTGGGTCGGGGGATGAAAAACTGTTTTTT
CAWSGSGDEKLFF
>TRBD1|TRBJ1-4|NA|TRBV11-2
TGTGCCAGCAGCTTAGGATCAGGGGGAAATGAAAAACTGTTTTTT
CASSLGSGGNEKLFF
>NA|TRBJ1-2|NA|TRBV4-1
TGCGCCAGCAGCCAAGGGGGGGCGCTTCAGGGTGGCTACACCTTC
CASSQGGALQGGYTF
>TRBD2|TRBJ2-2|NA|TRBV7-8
TGTGCCAGCAGCTTCTATAGCGGGGTGGGCACCGGGGAGCTGTTTTTT
CASSFYSGVGTGELFF
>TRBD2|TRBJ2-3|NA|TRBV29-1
TGCAGCGGATTTCTAGCGGGGGATACGCAGTATTTT
CSGFLAGDTQYF
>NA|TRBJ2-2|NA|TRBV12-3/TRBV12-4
TGTGCCAGCAGCTCCGGGACGCCAACCGGGGAGCTGTTTTTT
CASSSGTPTGELFF